Below are 25 T cell receptor beta chains sequenced from a single sample in a study of spatial heterogeneity in lung cancer. Via MiXCR, TCRdb re-called the 5' RACE reads, giving one row per CDR3 protein. The sample lists about 36,000 distinct CDR3 sequences, 5.2% seen once, with 29% in the top ten. The time point was: sample taken at primary tumor resection. Unsorted tumor, nontumor lung tissue or cryopreserved PBMC supplied the whole RNA. The source material was PBMCs, sampled at surgery. These receptor sequences come from a female donor with early-stage non-small cell lung cancer.

There are many counts of this clonotype. The chain couples TRBV2 to TRBJ1-1; D gene ambiguous. Germline-derived CDR1 and CDR2 are SNHLY and FYNNEI. The CDR3 spans 13 residues. V lost 4 bases, J lost 4 bases, and 10 bases lay in between. CDR3 loop: CASSVGMGTEAFF. The CDR3 DNA reads as TGTGCCAGCAGTGTAGGGATGGGCACTGAAGCTTTCTTT.

The chain couples TRBV9 to TRBJ2-5; the D gene is possibly TRBD1 (6 bases). Germline-derived CDR1 and CDR2 are SGDLS and YYNGEE. The CDR3 has 13 residues. Trimming stripped 0 bases from V and 4 bases from J, with 7 bases between. In DNA form, the CDR3 reads TGTGCCAGCAGCGTAGCCAGGGGAGAGACCCAGTACTTC. This sequence encodes CASSVARGETQYF.

This clonotype was observed at least ten times. The V gene is TRBV7-9, the J gene TRBJ1-5; tentatively, D is TRBD1 (5 bases). The V gene lost 0 bases and the J gene lost 2 bases, with 11 bases spanning the gap. CDR1 and CDR2 (germline): SEHNR, FQNEAQ (reference sequence). There are 16 residues in the CDR3. Here the CDR3 reads CASSLARGTGNQPQHF. The DNA of the CDR3 is TGTGCCAGCAGCTTAGCCCGGGGGACGGGCAATCAGCCCCAGCATTTT.

As for this clonotype: This may arise from a read error, as a much more abundant clone is one base away. J is TRBJ2-1 and V is TRBV6-2 or TRBV6-3, with 7 bases identical to TRBD2. Germline assignment: CDR1 MNHEY and CDR2 SVGEGT. This CDR3 is built from 18 residues. The V and J ends lost 2 bases and 7 bases, in that order; junction bases with no gene match: 17. CDR3: CASSYPSGGVGHMNEQFF. DNA of the CDR3: TGTGCCAGCAGTTACCCGTCGGGGGGAGTGGGCCATATGAATGAGCAGTTCTTC.

The J gene is TRBJ2-5, the V gene TRBV4-3; D gene uncertain. Trimming shortened V by 0 bases and J by 7 bases, and 15 bases separated the two germline ends. Per germline, CDR1 LGHNA and CDR2 YSLEER. This CDR3 spans 15 amino acids. The CDR3 DNA sequence: TGCGCCAGCAGCCAAGACGTAGGCACCTTAGGGACCCAGTACTTC. Protein product: CASSQDVGTLGTQYF.

This clonotype was counted at least ten times. The chain combines TRBV6-2 or TRBV6-3 with TRBJ2-2, with 12 bases lining up with TRBD2. This CDR3 contains 16 residues. Trimming cost V 6 bases and J 5 bases; bases outside gene matches: 7. Per the germline V gene, CDR1 is MNHEY and CDR2 is SVGEGT. CDR3 DNA: TGTGCCAGCAGCACGACTAGCGGGAGCGATACCGGGGAGCTGTTTTTT. Translation gives CASSTTSGSDTGELFF.

This clonotype has at least ten counts. The genes are TRBV24-1 and TRBJ2-1; 12 positions match TRBD2. This CDR3 contains 15 residues. Germline loops: CDR1 KGHDR, CDR2 SFDVKD. V dropped 2 bases and J dropped 9; count of bases not matched to a gene: 4. The CDR3 sequence is CATSDSSGRATEQFF. The CDR3 coding sequence is TGTGCCACCAGTGATTCTAGCGGGAGGGCCACTGAGCAGTTCTTC.

The chain uses TRBV3-1 and TRBJ2-5, with a possible D match to TRBD1 (6 bases). Germline CDR1 is LGHDT and CDR2 is YNNKEL (reference sequence). The CDR3 length is 14 residues. Trimming took off 4 bases at V and 4 bases at J, with 13 bases between the two ends. For the CDR3, the DNA is TGTGCCAGCAGCCTCGGACAGCTCCCAGAGACCCAGTACTTC. Amino acid sequence: CASSLGQLPETQYF.

The chain carries TRBV20-1 and TRBJ2-7, with TRBD2 matching 11 bases. Germline CDR1 DFQATT, CDR2 SNEGSKA (reference sequence). The V gene end was trimmed by 6 bases and the J gene end by 0 bases; junction bases not matched to a gene: 10. The CDR3 is 16 residues long. Written as DNA, the CDR3 is TGCAGTGCCGTGGGGGCTAGCGGGAGGTCCTCCTACGAGCAGTACTTC. Translating it yields CSAVGASGRSSYEQYF.

This clonotype was counted only a few times. J is TRBJ1-6 and V is TRBV18; D remains unclear. Deletions cut 3 bases from V and 14 bases from J, with 17 bases between. Germline V gene sequence: CDR1 KGHSH, CDR2 LQKENI. The length of the CDR3 is 14 residues. Here the CDR3 DNA reads TGTGCCAGCTCACCGTCGCGAGGCCTTCGGGCCCTCCACTTT. As protein: CASSPSRGLRALHF. Full variable domain (outside the CDR3, taken from reference TRBV18 and TRBJ1-6): NAGVMQNPRHLVRRRGQEARLRCSPMKGHSHVYWYRQLPEEGLKFMVYLQKENIIDESGMPKERFSAEFPKEGPSILRIQQVVRGDSAAYFCASSPSRGLRALHFGNGTRLTVT.

This clonotype was detected many times. This rearrangement joins TRBV5-1 to TRBJ2-1; TRBD2 aligns across 8 bases. Germline-derived CDR1 and CDR2 are SGHRS and YFSETQ. The CDR3 has 15 amino acids. Losses at the gene ends were 0 bases for V and 7 bases for J; bases not matched to a gene: 6. CDR3 loop: CASSLASGRPNEQFF. The CDR3 DNA reads as TGCGCCAGCAGCTTGGCAAGCGGGAGACCGAATGAGCAGTTCTTC.

This clonotype came up many times. The chain recombines TRBV28 with TRBJ1-2; D not resolved. The CDR3 extends over 12 amino acids. Germline CDR1 and CDR2: MDHEN and SYDVKM. Trimming cost V 5 bases and J 4 bases, with 8 bases left between them. CDR3 loop: CASSDGIYGYTF. The CDR3 DNA reads TGTGCCAGCAGTGACGGGATCTATGGCTACACCTTC.

This clonotype has at least ten counts. The chain has TRBV5-6 and TRBJ2-2, with TRBD2 as a possible D gene (6 bases). Trimming took off 3 bases at V and 5 bases at J, with 17 bases between the two ends. The CDR3 covers 16 residues. Germline V CDR1 and CDR2: SGHDT, YYEEEE. CDR3 sequence reads: CASSSGYSGSTGELFF. In nucleotides, the CDR3 is TGTGCCAGCAGCTCGGGGTATAGCGGTTCAACCGGGGAGCTGTTTTTT.

This clonotype was recorded many times. DNA for the CDR3: TGTGCCAGCAGGCCTCCGGGAGATACGCAGTATTTT. As protein: CASRPPGDTQYF. The chain has TRBV6-2 or TRBV6-3 and TRBJ2-3; D remains unclear. V dropped 6 bases and J dropped 5 bases, with 9 bases sitting between them. The CDR3 totals 12 residues. Germline V lookup: CDR1 MNHEY, CDR2 SVGEGT.

This clonotype was observed many times. This sequence joins TRBV29-1 and TRBJ2-1, with D uncertain. The CDR3 contains 13 residues. From germline, CDR1 is SQVTM and CDR2 ANQGSEA. V shed 4 bases and J shed 4 bases, with 11 bases lying between them. The CDR3 coding sequence is TGCAGCGTTGTTGTGGCAGAGTACAATGAGCAGTTCTTC. Protein: CSVVVAEYNEQFF.

This clonotype has a count of ten or more. The V call is TRBV19, the J call TRBJ2-1; D is perhaps TRBD2 (5 bases). Trimming shortened V by 4 bases and J by 1 base, and 11 bases separated the two germline ends. This CDR3 contains 15 residues. Germline V lookup: CDR1 LNHDA, CDR2 SQIVND (reference sequence). CDR3 DNA sequence: TGTGCCAGTAGTACTATGACGGGGTCCTACAATGAGCAGTTCTTC. Translation gives CASSTMTGSYNEQFF.

This chain connects TRBV4-1 to TRBJ2-5, with TRBD1 matching over 7 bases. After removal of 4 bases from V and 5 bases from J, the junction contained 13 bases not matched to a gene. Germline-derived CDR1 and CDR2 are MGHRA and YSYEKL. CDR3 length equals 16 residues. The CDR3 is CASSRPDRLDLETQYF. The CDR3 coding sequence is TGCGCCAGCAGCCGGCCGGACAGGCTTGACTTGGAGACCCAGTACTTC.

This clonotype was recorded at least ten times. The rearrangement uses TRBV6-5 and TRBJ2-2; no clear D. Germline values: CDR1 MNHEY, CDR2 SVGAGI. The CDR3 has 12 amino acids. The ends were cut back, 5 bases at V and 6 bases at J, with 7 bases in the middle. The CDR3 reads CASSLPPGELFF. The CDR3 DNA follows: TGTGCCAGCAGTCTCCCCCCCGGGGAGCTGTTTTTT.

This clonotype was found many times. This rearrangement joins TRBV7-2 to TRBJ2-7, with D uncertain. Germline V gives CDR1 SGHTA, CDR2 FQGNSA. The CDR3 consists of 14 residues. The V and J ends lost 0 bases and 3 bases respectively, with 9 bases between them. Written as DNA, the CDR3 is TGTGCCAGCAGCTTAGCCCCATCAAACTACGAGCAGTACTTC. It specifies CASSLAPSNYEQYF.

Ten or more counts support this clonotype. For the CDR3, the DNA is TGTGCCAGCCGGGACCCCGGGGGGGAAAAACTGTTTTTT. Translating it yields CASRDPGGEKLFF. J is TRBJ1-4 and V is TRBV28, with a possible D match to TRBD1 (5 bases). The ends were cut back, 8 bases at V and 8 bases at J, with 15 bases in the middle. Germline CDR1 reads MDHEN; CDR2 reads SYDVKM. The CDR3 contains 13 residues.

The chain has TRBV5-1 and TRBJ2-7; D is unclear. Trimming removed 4 bases from V and 2 bases from J, with 7 bases in between. The CDR3 runs to 12 residues. In germline, CDR1 is SGHRS, CDR2 YFSETQ. The chain's CDR3 is CASSDGPYEQYF. CDR3 bases: TGCGCCAGCAGCGACGGCCCCTACGAGCAGTACTTC.

With respect to this clonotype: A read error may be the cause here, since a much bigger clone is one base away. The chain couples TRBV2 to TRBJ2-1; D remains unclear. This CDR3 region has 14 residues. The V gene's germline CDR1 is SNHLY and CDR2 FYNNEI. The ends were cut back, 6 bases at V and 7 bases at J, with 16 bases in the middle. The CDR3: CASSLVRSENEQFF. Here the CDR3 DNA reads TGTGCCAGCAGCCTCGTGCGAAGTGAGAATGAGCAGTTCTTC.

This clonotype was recorded at least ten times. The chain is built from TRBV30 and TRBJ2-7; 7 bases are shared with TRBD1. CDR1 GTSNPN and CDR2 SVGIG come from the germline V gene (reference sequence). The CDR3 sequence is 14 residues long. Germline trimming cut 2 bases from V and 5 bases from J; bases unmatched to any gene: 9. The CDR3 sequence: CAWSNRGTVDEQYF. CDR3 coding DNA: TGTGCCTGGAGTAACAGGGGTACTGTAGACGAGCAGTACTTC. The full variable domain, rest sourced from reference TRBV30 and TRBJ2-7, is SQTIHQWPATLVQPVGSPLSLECTVEGTSNPNLYWYRQAAGRGLQLLFYSVGIGQISSEVPQNLSASRPQDRQFILSSKKLLLSDSGFYLCAWSNRGTVDEQYFGPGTRLTVT.

This clonotype was counted ten times or more. J is TRBJ2-7 and V is TRBV28; TRBD1 aligns across 8 bases. This CDR3 has 17 amino acids. The junction had 11 bases not matched to a gene; V was cut back by 2 bases and J by 2 bases. From germline, CDR1 is MDHEN and CDR2 SYDVKM. In nucleotides, the CDR3 is TGTGCCAGCAGTTTACAGGGGGCCGACGTGAATCCCTACGAGCAGTACTTC. Its translation: CASSLQGADVNPYEQYF.

This clonotype showed up just a few times. The J gene is TRBJ2-2, the V gene TRBV27, with a weak D call TRBD1 (5 bases). CDR1 is MNHEY, CDR2 SMNVEV, per germline (reference sequence). The CDR3 is made up of 13 amino acids. Trimming took off 2 bases at V and 6 bases at J, with 7 bases between the two ends. CDR3 protein: CASSLEGAGELFF. The CDR3 DNA is TGTGCCAGCAGTTTAGAAGGGGCCGGGGAGCTGTTTTTT.